Sequencing of this T cell receptor beta chain was carried out in a study of T cell responses to AZD1222 COVID-19 vaccine. Repertoires were generated with immunoSEQ multiplex PCR, while TCRdb's copy carries only in-frame clones and drops some. This sample carries about 73,000 clones, about 87% of them seen once, and the ten largest clones take around 19%. The CDR3 covers 13 residues. The germline V and J ends were trimmed by 7 bases and 4 bases, with 8 bases remaining between them. This sequence was found in an adult in good health. The sample was peripheral blood, taken on day 0 of AZD1222 vaccination. V and J are TRBV12-3 or TRBV12-4 and TRBJ1-6; D remains unclear. The DNA for the CDR3 is TGTGCCAGCAAGCCGGGATATAATTCACCCCTCCACTTT. It codes for CASKPGYNSPLHF.